The 28 T cell receptor beta chains listed next were all sequenced from one sample in a study of patients and donors after allogeneic stem cell transplantation. TCRdb re-analysed the RT-PCR reads in MiXCR, keeping a single row per CDR3 protein. The sample carries 410,000 or so distinct CDR3 sequences, about a sixth recorded once. Sequencing was carried out using blood, either unsorted or a sorted T cell fraction (not recorded which). These receptors came from a human donor who was either an allogeneic HSCT recipient or a stem cell or donor lymphocyte infusion donor (not recorded which). It is not recorded whose cells these are; they may come from a transplant donor.

This clonotype was observed at least ten times. This chain joins TRBV12-3 or TRBV12-4 and TRBJ1-3; no firm D call. Trimming removed 3 bases from V and 0 bases from J, with 6 bases in between. CDR3 length: 14 amino acids. The CDR3 nucleotides read TGTGCCAGCAGTTTCGGGTCCTCTGGAAACACCATATATTTT. Amino acids: CASSFGSSGNTIYF.

The J gene is TRBJ1-2, the V gene TRBV20-1, with TRBD1 identical over 9 bases. The CDR3 is 12 residues long. Germline V lookup: CDR1 DFQATT, CDR2 SNEGSKA (reference sequence). V gave up 5 bases and J gave up 8 bases; unmatched junction bases: 6. CDR3 amino acids: CSALQGAQGYTF. The CDR3 coding sequence is TGCAGTGCTTTACAGGGGGCTCAAGGCTACACCTTC.

This clonotype has a count of ten or more. J is TRBJ2-2 and V is TRBV12-3 or TRBV12-4; D gene ambiguous. Trimming pared 2 bases from V and 5 bases from J, leaving 9 bases between. The CDR3 length is 14 residues. DNA of the CDR3: TGTGCCAGCAGTTTACCGGACCGTACCGGGGAGCTGTTTTTT. Protein product: CASSLPDRTGELFF.

The rearrangement links TRBV12-3 or TRBV12-4 to TRBJ2-7, with TRBD1 identical over 8 bases. With V trimmed by 7 bases and J by 6 bases, 11 bases remained unmatched. This CDR3 contains 14 residues. CDR3 DNA: TGTGCCAGCATGGGGGACAGGTCCTTACGCGAGCAGTACTTC. It encodes CASMGDRSLREQYF.

The rearrangement joins TRBV5-1 to TRBJ2-1; TRBD2 might be the D (5 bases). The CDR3 totals 14 residues. CDR1 and CDR2 from the germline V gene are SGHRS and YFSETQ. The V and J ends lost 0 bases and 8 bases respectively, with 12 bases between them. The chain's CDR3 is CASSLVPGGDEQFF. In DNA, the CDR3 is TGCGCCAGCAGCTTGGTACCCGGAGGCGATGAGCAGTTCTTC. Together with reference TRBV5-1 and TRBJ2-1, the CDR3 gives the full variable domain: KAGVTQTPRYLIKTRGQQVTLSCSPISGHRSVSWYQQTPGQGLQFLFEYFSETQRNKGNFPGRFSGRQFSNSRSEMNVSTLELGDSALYLCASSLVPGGDEQFFGPGTRLTVL.

The genes are TRBV20-1 and TRBJ2-7; 7 bases fit TRBD1. The CDR3 has 14 residues. Looked up from germline, CDR1 is DFQATT and CDR2 is SNEGSKA (reference sequence). Trimming cost V 5 bases and J 2 bases; bases outside gene matches: 9. The CDR3 nucleotides read TGCAGTGCTCCCCTTAGGGACAGTCCCTACGAGCAGTACTTC. It is translated as CSAPLRDSPYEQYF.

This clonotype was seen only a few times. The V gene is TRBV6-5, the J gene TRBJ2-7; TRBD1 agrees at 7 bases. Unmatched junction bases numbered 6, after V lost 2 bases and J lost 2 bases. Germline CDR1 and CDR2: MNHEY and SVGAGI. The CDR3 contains 15 residues. CDR3 bases: TGTGCCAGCAGTTACGGGTCAGGGGGAGCCTACGAGCAGTACTTC. It codes for CASSYGSGGAYEQYF.

This clonotype was seen only a few times. The chain couples TRBV7-6 to TRBJ1-1; TRBD1 is a possible D gene (5 bases). Trimming left V 0 bases short and J 3 bases short, with 14 bases between. The CDR3 totals 16 residues. CDR1 is SGHVS, CDR2 FNYEAQ, per germline. In DNA form, the CDR3 reads TGTGCCAGCAGCTTAGCGGTAGGAGGGGCAGACACTGAAGCTTTCTTT. Protein: CASSLAVGGADTEAFF. Together with reference TRBV7-6 and TRBJ1-1, the CDR3 gives the full variable domain: GAGVSQSPRYKVTKRGQDVALRCDPISGHVSLYWYRQALGQGPEFLTYFNYEAQQDKSGLPNDRFSAERPEGSISTLTIQRTEQRDSAMYRCASSLAVGGADTEAFFGQGTRLTVV.

In its sample, this clonotype was seen a few times. The rearrangement links TRBV5-1 to TRBJ1-1; TRBD1 aligns across 12 bases. The CDR3 totals 17 residues. Germline V CDR1 and CDR2: SGHRS, YFSETQ. J lost 1 base, V lost 0 bases, and 4 bases had no gene match. Here the CDR3 DNA reads TGCGCCAGCAGCTTGGGGGACAGGGGGCACGGGAACACTGAAGCTTTCTTT. Its translation is CASSLGDRGHGNTEAFF. The variable domain in full, completed from reference TRBV5-1 and TRBJ1-1, reads KAGVTQTPRYLIKTRGQQVTLSCSPISGHRSVSWYQQTPGQGLQFLFEYFSETQRNKGNFPGRFSGRQFSNSRSEMNVSTLELGDSALYLCASSLGDRGHGNTEAFFGQGTRLTVV.

The rearrangement uses TRBV5-1 and TRBJ2-3; 9 bases match TRBD2. Germline V CDR1 and CDR2: SGHRS, YFSETQ. The CDR3 totals 15 residues. V was pared by 6 bases and J by 1 base, with 6 bases of the junction left unmatched. CDR3 protein: CASMERGDRTDTQYF. CDR3 DNA sequence: TGCGCCAGCATGGAGCGGGGGGATCGCACAGATACGCAGTATTTT.

This clonotype was counted between two and nine times. The V call is TRBV4-1, the J call TRBJ2-1; the D gene is possibly TRBD1 (5 bases). Trimming took 2 bases from V and 1 from J, leaving 9 bases between them. Per germline, CDR1 MGHRA and CDR2 YSYEKL. The CDR3 loop spans 15 amino acids. The DNA of the CDR3 is TGCGCCAGCAGCCAAAGGGGTGCGTCCTACAATGAGCAGTTCTTC. This encodes CASSQRGASYNEQFF.

This chain joins TRBV5-1 and TRBJ2-5; 7 bases line up with TRBD2. Germline-derived CDR1 and CDR2 are SGHRS and YFSETQ. Unmatched junction bases numbered 3, after V lost 0 bases and J lost 1 base. The CDR3 length is 15 residues. The CDR3 protein is CASSLAASGQETQYF. DNA for the CDR3: TGCGCCAGCAGCTTGGCCGCTAGCGGCCAAGAGACCCAGTACTTC.

V and J are TRBV9 and TRBJ2-7; D unresolved. Trimming removed 5 bases at V and 7 bases at J, with 19 bases between. CDR3 size: 14 residues. CDR1 SGDLS and CDR2 YYNGEE come from the germline V gene. The CDR3 bases are TGTGCCAGCAGAGCAAGCGTGGCGGATGGGGAGCAGTACTTC. It translates to CASRASVADGEQYF.

The V call is TRBV4-2, the J call TRBJ2-1; D unclear. The CDR3 has 12 amino acids. Trimming removed 3 bases at V and 5 bases at J, with 5 bases between. Germline values: CDR1 LGHNA, CDR2 YNFKEQ. DNA for the CDR3: TGTGCCAGCAGCCACGACCACAATGAGCAGTTCTTC. It codes for CASSHDHNEQFF.

The chain is built from TRBV5-1 and TRBJ1-5; 9 positions agree with TRBD1. V shed 0 bases, J shed 6 bases, and the junction held 4 bases outside the gene matches. The CDR3 is 15 amino acids. Germline V gene lookup returns CDR1 SGHRS and CDR2 YFSETQ. In DNA, the CDR3 is TGCGCCAGCAGCTTGGATGGACAGGGGAGTCAGCCCCAGCATTTT. Protein: CASSLDGQGSQPQHF.

The chain combines TRBV12-5 with TRBJ2-7; D gene ambiguous. The CDR3 covers 15 residues. CDR1 LGHNT and CDR2 FRNRAP come from the germline V gene. Between the trimmed V and J ends, which lost 3 bases and 4 bases, there was a span of 16 bases. In nucleotides, the CDR3 is TGTGCTAGTGGTTTTCCCGATGAGTTGGCTTACGAGCAGTACTTC. This codes for CASGFPDELAYEQYF.

This clonotype was observed many times. The chain combines TRBV6-2 or TRBV6-3 with TRBJ2-7; the match to TRBD1 covers 10 bases. The germline V gene encodes CDR1 MNHEY and CDR2 SVGEGT. Unmatched junction bases numbered 13, after V lost 0 bases and J lost 5 bases. The CDR3 loop spans 18 amino acids. DNA for the CDR3: TGTGCCAGCAGTTACTCGAACTTGGCGGGACAGGGGATTCACGAGCAGTACTTC. Translating gives CASSYSNLAGQGIHEQYF.

This clonotype was picked up a small number of times. This chain uses TRBV20-1 with TRBJ2-3, with D unclear. CDR3 length: 18 amino acids. The germline CDR1 and CDR2 sequences are DFQATT and SNEGSKA (reference sequence). V gave up 2 bases and J gave up 1 base, with 22 bases separating them. The CDR3 bases are TGCAGTGCTAGAAAATGGGAAGAGCATGTGCGTGGCACAGATACGCAGTATTTT. Protein sequence: CSARKWEEHVRGTDTQYF.

The chain has TRBV5-1 and TRBJ2-7; D not resolved. The length of the CDR3 is 15 residues. Trimming stripped 5 bases from V and 0 bases from J, with 15 bases between. The germline gives CDR1 SGHRS, CDR2 YFSETQ. The CDR3 reads CASRGSVLRSYEQYF. CDR3 DNA: TGCGCCAGCAGAGGTTCAGTTCTTCGCTCCTACGAGCAGTACTTC.

Many counts were recorded for this clonotype. V is TRBV12-3 or TRBV12-4 and J is TRBJ1-4, with 7 bases aligning to TRBD1. This CDR3 region has 15 residues. V lost 6 bases to trimming and J lost 8 bases; unmatched junction nucleotides: 12. The CDR3 region is CASSSLGQLWEKLFF. CDR3 nucleotides: TGTGCCAGCAGCTCCCTGGGACAGCTCTGGGAAAAACTGTTTTTT.

This clonotype occurred a few times. This chain uses TRBV29-1 with TRBJ2-7; D unresolved. This CDR3 spans 15 amino acids. The V gene lost 0 bases and the J gene lost 1 base, with 13 bases spanning the gap. Germline CDR1 is SQVTM and CDR2 is ANQGSEA. CDR3 sequence (DNA): TGCAGCGTTGAAGATGGGAACAGTCCTTCCTACGAGCAGTACTTC. Its translation is CSVEDGNSPSYEQYF.

The genes are TRBV5-1 and TRBJ2-1, with a possible D match to TRBD2 (7 bases). This CDR3 comprises 14 residues. The germline CDR1 and CDR2 sequences are SGHRS and YFSETQ. V shed 5 bases and J shed 6 bases, with 15 bases lying between them. This CDR3 is CASRKGGAGNEQFF. The CDR3 coding sequence is TGCGCCAGCAGGAAAGGGGGGGCAGGCAATGAGCAGTTCTTC.

Only a few counts were recorded for this clonotype. The chain is built from TRBV28 and TRBJ2-3; D possibly corresponds to TRBD1 (6 bases). The CDR3 covers 17 residues. Per the germline V gene, CDR1 is MDHEN and CDR2 is SYDVKM. The ends were cut back, 3 bases at V and 1 base at J, with 17 bases in the middle. Written as DNA, the CDR3 is TGTGCCAGCAGTTTTCCATGGCAGGGGTGGGGCACAGATACGCAGTATTTT. This sequence encodes CASSFPWQGWGTDTQYF.

The chain carries TRBV4-3 and TRBJ1-2; D is ambiguous. Trimming shortened V by 0 bases and J by 6 bases, and 11 bases separated the two germline ends. The CDR3 extends over 14 amino acids. Germline loops: CDR1 LGHNA, CDR2 YSLEER. The CDR3 DNA sequence: TGCGCCAGCAGCCAAGAACGTACAAGGGATGGCTACACCTTC. Its translation is CASSQERTRDGYTF.

This clonotype was observed at least ten times. The chain employs TRBV4-1 and TRBJ2-3; a weak D match, TRBD1 (6 bases). The CDR3 is made up of 14 amino acids. Trimming took 4 bases from V and 2 from J, leaving 10 bases between them. Per germline, CDR1 MGHRA and CDR2 YSYEKL. The CDR3 spells CASSRGQNTDTQYF. CDR3 bases: TGCGCCAGCAGCCGTGGACAGAACACAGATACGCAGTATTTT.

V and J are TRBV24-1 and TRBJ1-5; weak D call: TRBD1 (5 bases). There are 12 residues in the CDR3. The germline gives CDR1 KGHDR, CDR2 SFDVKD. The V and J ends lost 3 bases and 7 bases respectively, with 6 bases between them. For the CDR3, the DNA is TGTGCCACCAGTGATCCAGGGCAGCCCCAGCATTTT. Amino acids: CATSDPGQPQHF.

The chain links TRBV29-1 to TRBJ2-1; D gene unclear. This CDR3 has 15 amino acids. The V gene's germline CDR1 is SQVTM and CDR2 ANQGSEA. Between the trimmed V and J ends, which lost 4 bases and 4 bases, there was a span of 17 bases. CDR3 region: CSVAPRRIKYNEQFF. The CDR3 DNA is TGCAGCGTTGCCCCCCGCCGGATAAAATACAATGAGCAGTTCTTC.

The rearrangement links TRBV5-1 to TRBJ2-7; 10 bases map to TRBD1. Trimming removed 0 bases from V and 3 bases from J; junction bases left unmatched: 6. This CDR3 is built from 16 residues. The V gene's germline CDR1 is SGHRS and CDR2 YFSETQ. CDR3 in amino acids: CASSLGGTGANYEQYF. The CDR3 region has the DNA TGCGCCAGCAGCTTGGGGGGGACAGGGGCTAACTACGAGCAGTACTTC.